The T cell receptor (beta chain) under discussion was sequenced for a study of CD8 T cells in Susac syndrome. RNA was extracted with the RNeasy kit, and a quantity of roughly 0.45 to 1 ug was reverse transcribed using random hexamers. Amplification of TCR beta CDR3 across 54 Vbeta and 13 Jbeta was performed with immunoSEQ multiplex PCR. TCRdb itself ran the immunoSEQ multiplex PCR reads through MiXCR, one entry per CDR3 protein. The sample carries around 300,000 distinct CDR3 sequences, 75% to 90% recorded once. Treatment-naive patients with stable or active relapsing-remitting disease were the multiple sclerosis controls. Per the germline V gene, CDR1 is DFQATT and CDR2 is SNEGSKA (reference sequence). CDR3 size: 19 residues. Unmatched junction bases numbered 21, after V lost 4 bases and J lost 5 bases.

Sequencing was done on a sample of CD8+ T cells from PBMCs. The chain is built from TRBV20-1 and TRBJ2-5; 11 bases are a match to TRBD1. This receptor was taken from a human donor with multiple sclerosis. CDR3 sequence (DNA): TGCAGTGCTAATACGGGGGACCCGGGACAGGGGGTGGGCACGGAGACCCAGTACTTC. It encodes CSANTGDPGQGVGTETQYF.